This T cell receptor (beta chain) was documented in a study of OX40 agonist ivuxolimab in advanced cancers. General observations from the study: Mean expanded clone counts were higher in CD8+ than CD4+ T cells.

Profiling relied on immunoSEQ multiplex PCR, and the TCRdb table lists in-frame clones only, not all of them. The table lists about 40,000 clones, around four fifths of them singletons. As to this clone: What it binds is unknown.

The CDR3 sequence is 15 residues long. CDR1 is SGHNT, CDR2 YYREEE, per germline (reference sequence). J was trimmed by 2 bases and V by 4 bases; bases with no gene match: 2. The TCR was taken from an adult with an advanced solid tumor such as melanoma, head and neck, liver or kidney cancer. This material consisted of CD4+ or CD8+ T cells sorted from blood, taken in a trial of the OX40 agonist ivuxolimab. The chain joins TRBV5-4 to TRBJ1-3; 11 bases line up with TRBD1. CDR3 protein: CASSADRGPGNTIYF. DNA of the CDR3: TGTGCCAGCAGCGCGGACAGGGGGCCTGGAAACACCATATATTTT.